Listed below are T cell receptor beta chains from one sample, sequenced in a study of blood T cells in healthy people across ages. MiXCR, run by TCRdb on the 5' RACE reads, gives a single entry per CDR3 protein. The sample comprises hundreds of thousands of distinct CDR3 sequences, roughly 43% of which are singletons, and 25% to 35% rests with the top ten. Source material: blood. The receptors here all came from a man aged 80 or over in good health. CDR3s include the opening cysteine and the closing phenylalanine or tryptophan. A D gene is named only where the DNA matches it firmly. Only part of the rows carry a size: once, few, many, or a class if the clone is expanded.

D	J	V	size	CDR3	DNA
TRBD1	TRBJ2-4	TRBV3-1	few	CASSQQGVNIQYF	TGTGCCAGCAGCCAGCAGGGGGTAAACATTCAGTACTTC
-	TRBJ2-1	TRBV5-4	few	CASSRATPPNEQFF	TGTGCCAGCAGCCGCGCGACCCCCCCGAATGAGCAGTTCTTC
-	TRBJ2-7	TRBV12-3/TRBV12-4	few	CASSLYGSDEQYF	TGTGCCAGCAGTTTATACGGGTCCGACGAGCAGTACTTC
TRBD2	TRBJ2-7	TRBV20-1	-	CSARLAGGSYEQYF	TGCAGTGCTAGACTAGCGGGAGGGTCCTACGAGCAGTACTTC
-	TRBJ2-6	TRBV4-1	-	CASSQDGQGANVLTF	TGCGCCAGCAGCCAAGACGGCCAAGGGGCCAACGTCCTGACTTTC
TRBD2	TRBJ2-1	TRBV12-3/TRBV12-4	many	CASSTLAGFYNEQFF	TGTGCCAGCAGTACACTAGCGGGGTTCTACAATGAGCAGTTCTTC
TRBD2	TRBJ2-1	TRBV15	once	CATSRPGLAGLEQFF	TGTGCCACCAGCAGGCCGGGACTAGCGGGCTTAGAGCAGTTCTTC
-	TRBJ2-5	TRBV7-9	few	CASSPRRPSQETQYF	TGTGCCAGCAGCCCCCGACGACCGAGCCAAGAGACCCAGTACTTC
-	TRBJ2-6	TRBV7-2	-	CASSLARSGLALSGANVLTF	TGTGCCAGCAGCTTAGCGCGATCCGGGCTTGCTCTCTCTGGGGCCAACGTCCTGACTTTC
TRBD1	TRBJ2-7	TRBV9	few	CASSVLPGQGAYEQYF	TGTGCCAGCAGCGTACTACCGGGACAGGGGGCCTACGAGCAGTACTTC
-	TRBJ2-1	TRBV6-5	-	CASSRDPSVDEQFF	TGTGCCAGCAGCCGGGATCCCTCGGTAGATGAGCAGTTCTTC